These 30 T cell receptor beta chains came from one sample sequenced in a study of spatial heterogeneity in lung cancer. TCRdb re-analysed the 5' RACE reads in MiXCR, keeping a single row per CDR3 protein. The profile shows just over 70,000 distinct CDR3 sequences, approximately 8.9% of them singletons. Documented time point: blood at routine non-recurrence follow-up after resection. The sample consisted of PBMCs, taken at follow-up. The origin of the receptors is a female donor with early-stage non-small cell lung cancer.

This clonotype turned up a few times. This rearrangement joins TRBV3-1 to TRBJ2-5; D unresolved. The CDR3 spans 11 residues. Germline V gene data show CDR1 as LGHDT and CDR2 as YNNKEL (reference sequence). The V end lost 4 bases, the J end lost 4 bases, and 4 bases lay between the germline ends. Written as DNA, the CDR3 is TGTGCCAGCAGCCGGATAGAGACCCAGTACTTC. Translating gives CASSRIETQYF.

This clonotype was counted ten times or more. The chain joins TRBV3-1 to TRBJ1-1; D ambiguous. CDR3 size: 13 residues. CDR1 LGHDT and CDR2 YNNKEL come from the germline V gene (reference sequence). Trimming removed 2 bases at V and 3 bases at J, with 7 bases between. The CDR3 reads CASSQLADTEAFF. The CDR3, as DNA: TGTGCCAGCAGCCAACTGGCGGACACTGAAGCTTTCTTT.

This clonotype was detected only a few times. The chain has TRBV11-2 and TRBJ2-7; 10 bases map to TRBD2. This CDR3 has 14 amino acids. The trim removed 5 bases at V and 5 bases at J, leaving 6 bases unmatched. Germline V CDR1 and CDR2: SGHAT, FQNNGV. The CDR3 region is CASSLAGEDDEQYF. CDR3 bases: TGTGCCAGCAGCCTAGCGGGAGAAGATGACGAGCAGTACTTC.

The CDR3 coding sequence is TGTGCCAGTAGCCAAGCCTCGGACGGGCAGTACTTC. The encoded protein is CASSQASDGQYF. The chain couples TRBV19 to TRBJ2-7; D unresolved. This CDR3 has 12 amino acids. Trimming took off 6 bases at V and 9 bases at J, with 15 bases between the two ends. From germline, CDR1 is LNHDA and CDR2 SQIVND (reference sequence). The variable domain in full, completed from reference TRBV19 and TRBJ2-7, reads DGGITQSPKYLFRKEGQNVTLSCEQNLNHDAMYWYRQDPGQGLRLIYYSQIVNDFQKGDIAEGYSVSREKKESFPLTVTSAQKNPTAFYLCASSQASDGQYFGPGTRLTVT.

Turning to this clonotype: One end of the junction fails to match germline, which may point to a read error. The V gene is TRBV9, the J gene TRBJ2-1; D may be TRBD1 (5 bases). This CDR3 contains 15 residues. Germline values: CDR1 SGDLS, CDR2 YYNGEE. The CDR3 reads CASTVAPSRGHEQFF. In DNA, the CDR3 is TGTGCCAGCACCGTAGCCCCTTCTAGGGGCCATGAGCAGTTCTTC.

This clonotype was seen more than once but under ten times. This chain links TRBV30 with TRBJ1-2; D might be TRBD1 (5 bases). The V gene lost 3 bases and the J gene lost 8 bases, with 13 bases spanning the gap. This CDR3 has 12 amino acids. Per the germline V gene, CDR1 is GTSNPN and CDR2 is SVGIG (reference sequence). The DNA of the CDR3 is TGTGCCTGGAGGGGTCAGGGCTGGGGCTACACCTTC. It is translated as CAWRGQGWGYTF.

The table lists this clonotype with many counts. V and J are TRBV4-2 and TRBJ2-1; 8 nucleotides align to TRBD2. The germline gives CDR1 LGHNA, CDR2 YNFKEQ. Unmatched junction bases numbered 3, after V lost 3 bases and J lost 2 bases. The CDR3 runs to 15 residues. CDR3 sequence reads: CASSQGLVAYNEQFF. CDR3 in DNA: TGTGCCAGCAGCCAGGGACTAGTCGCCTACAATGAGCAGTTCTTC.

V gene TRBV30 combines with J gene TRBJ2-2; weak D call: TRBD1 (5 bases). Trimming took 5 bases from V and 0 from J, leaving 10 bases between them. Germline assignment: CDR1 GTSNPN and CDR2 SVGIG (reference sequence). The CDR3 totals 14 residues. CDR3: CAWSGHPNTGELFF. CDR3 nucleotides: TGTGCCTGGTCCGGACACCCGAACACCGGGGAGCTGTTTTTT.

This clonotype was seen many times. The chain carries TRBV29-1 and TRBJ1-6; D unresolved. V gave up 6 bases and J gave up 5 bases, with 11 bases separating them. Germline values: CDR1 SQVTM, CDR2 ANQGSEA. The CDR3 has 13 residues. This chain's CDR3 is CSVGRGDNSPLHF. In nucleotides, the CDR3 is TGCAGCGTAGGCCGAGGAGATAATTCACCCCTCCACTTT.

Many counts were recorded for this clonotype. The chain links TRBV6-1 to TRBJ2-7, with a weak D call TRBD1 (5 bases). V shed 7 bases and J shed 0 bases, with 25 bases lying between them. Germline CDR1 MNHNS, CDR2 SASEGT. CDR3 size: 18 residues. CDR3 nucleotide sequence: TGTGCCAGCAAGAGTCGGGTCCAGGACCAGGGTTACTCCTACGAGCAGTACTTC. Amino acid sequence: CASKSRVQDQGYSYEQYF.

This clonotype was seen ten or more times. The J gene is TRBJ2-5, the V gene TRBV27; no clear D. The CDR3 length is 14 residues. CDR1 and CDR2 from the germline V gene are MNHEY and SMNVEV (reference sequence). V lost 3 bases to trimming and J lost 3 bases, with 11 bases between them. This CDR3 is CASSFSSPKETQYF. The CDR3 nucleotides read TGTGCCAGCAGTTTCTCTTCCCCAAAAGAGACCCAGTACTTC.

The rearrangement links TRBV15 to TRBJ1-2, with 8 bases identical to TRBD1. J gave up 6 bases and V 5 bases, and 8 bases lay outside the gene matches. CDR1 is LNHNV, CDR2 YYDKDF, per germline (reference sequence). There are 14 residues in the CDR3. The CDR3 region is CATSFPDRVDGYTF. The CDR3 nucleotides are TGTGCCACCAGCTTCCCGGACAGGGTGGATGGCTACACCTTC.

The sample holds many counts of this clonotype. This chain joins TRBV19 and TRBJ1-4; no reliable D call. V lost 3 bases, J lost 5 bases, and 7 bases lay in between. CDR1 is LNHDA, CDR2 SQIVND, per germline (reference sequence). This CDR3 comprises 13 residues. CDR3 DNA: TGTGCCAGTAGTATCATGTCGAATGAAAAACTGTTTTTT. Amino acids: CASSIMSNEKLFF.

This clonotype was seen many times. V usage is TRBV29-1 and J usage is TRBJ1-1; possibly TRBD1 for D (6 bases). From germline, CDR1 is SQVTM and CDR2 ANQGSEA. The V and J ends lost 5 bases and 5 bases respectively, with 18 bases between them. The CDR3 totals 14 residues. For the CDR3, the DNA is TGCAGCGTTAACAGGGAACTCAAAGGGACTGAAGCTTTCTTT. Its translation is CSVNRELKGTEAFF.

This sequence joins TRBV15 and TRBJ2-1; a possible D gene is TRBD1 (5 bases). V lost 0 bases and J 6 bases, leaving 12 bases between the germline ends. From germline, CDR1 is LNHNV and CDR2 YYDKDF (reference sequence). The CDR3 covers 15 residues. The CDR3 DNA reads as TGTGCCACCAGCAGAGAAGGGGTCTCGTCCAATGAGCAGTTCTTC. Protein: CATSREGVSSNEQFF.

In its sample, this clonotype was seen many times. The CDR3 here is CASSLGRSYNEQFF. CDR3 bases: TGTGCCAGCAGCTTGGGACGGTCCTACAATGAGCAGTTCTTC. The J gene is TRBJ2-1, the V gene TRBV7-8; D may correspond to TRBD1 or TRBD2 (5 bases each). V gave up 3 bases and J gave up 1 base, with 7 bases separating them. CDR3 length equals 14 residues. The germline gives CDR1 SGHVS, CDR2 FQNEAQ.

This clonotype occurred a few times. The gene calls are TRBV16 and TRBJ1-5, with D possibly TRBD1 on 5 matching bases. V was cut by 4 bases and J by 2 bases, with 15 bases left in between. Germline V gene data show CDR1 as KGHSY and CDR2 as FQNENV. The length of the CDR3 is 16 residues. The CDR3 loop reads CASSPYGGDGNQPQHF. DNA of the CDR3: TGTGCCAGCAGCCCTTATGGGGGTGACGGCAATCAGCCCCAGCATTTT.

The CDR3 nucleotides are TGTGCCAGCAGCCAAGACTTAACAGCCTGGAATGAGCAGTTCTTC. Protein sequence: CASSQDLTAWNEQFF. V usage is TRBV3-1 and J usage is TRBJ2-1, with no clear D. CDR3 length: 15 amino acids. Germline V gives CDR1 LGHDT, CDR2 YNNKEL (reference sequence). Deletions cut 0 bases from V and 7 bases from J, with 13 bases between.

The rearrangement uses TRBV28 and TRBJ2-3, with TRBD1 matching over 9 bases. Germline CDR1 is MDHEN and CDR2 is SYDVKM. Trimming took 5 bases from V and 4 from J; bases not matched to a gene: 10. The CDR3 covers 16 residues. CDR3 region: CASSPNVDRGSDTQYF. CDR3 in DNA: TGTGCCAGCAGTCCCAATGTAGACAGGGGGTCAGATACGCAGTATTTT.

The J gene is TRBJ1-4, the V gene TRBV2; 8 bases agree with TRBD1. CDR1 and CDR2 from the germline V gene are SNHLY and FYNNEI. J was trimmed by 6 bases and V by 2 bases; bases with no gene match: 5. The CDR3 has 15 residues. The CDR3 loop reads CASSEPDRADEKLFF. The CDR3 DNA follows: TGTGCCAGCAGTGAACCGGACAGGGCGGATGAAAAACTGTTTTTT.

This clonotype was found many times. This chain's CDR3 is CASSLMGTPSYEQYF. CDR3 in DNA: TGTGCCAGCAGCTTAATGGGCACCCCCTCCTACGAGCAGTACTTC. The chain employs TRBV7-9 and TRBJ2-7; D gene uncertain. The CDR3 covers 15 residues. The V end was cut by 2 bases, the J end by 0 bases, with 11 bases between. CDR1 and CDR2 from the germline V gene are SEHNR and FQNEAQ (reference sequence).

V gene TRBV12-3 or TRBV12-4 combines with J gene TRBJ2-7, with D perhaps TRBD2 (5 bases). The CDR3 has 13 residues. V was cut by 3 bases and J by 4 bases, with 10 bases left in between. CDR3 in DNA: TGTGCCAGCAGTTTGGGAGACGTGTACGAGCAGTACTTC. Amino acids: CASSLGDVYEQYF.

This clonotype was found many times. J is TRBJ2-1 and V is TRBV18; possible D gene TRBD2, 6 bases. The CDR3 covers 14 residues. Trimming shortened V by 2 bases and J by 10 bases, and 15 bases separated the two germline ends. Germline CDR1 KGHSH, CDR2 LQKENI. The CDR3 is CASSPGTGFSEQFF. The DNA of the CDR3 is TGTGCCAGCTCACCAGGGACTGGTTTTTCCGAGCAGTTCTTC.

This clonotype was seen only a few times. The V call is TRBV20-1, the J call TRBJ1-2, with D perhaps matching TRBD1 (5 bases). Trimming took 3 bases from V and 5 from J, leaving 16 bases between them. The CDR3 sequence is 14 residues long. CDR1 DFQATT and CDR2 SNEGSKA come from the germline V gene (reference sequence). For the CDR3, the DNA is TGCAGTGCTAGTGACCGGGGGACTGCTTATGGCTACACCTTC. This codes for CSASDRGTAYGYTF.

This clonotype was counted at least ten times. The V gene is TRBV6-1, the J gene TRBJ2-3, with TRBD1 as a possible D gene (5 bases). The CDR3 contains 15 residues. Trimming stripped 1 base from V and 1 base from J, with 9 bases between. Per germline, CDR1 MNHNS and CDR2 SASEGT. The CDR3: CASSEGARGTDTQYF. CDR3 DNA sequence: TGTGCCAGCAGTGAAGGGGCCAGGGGCACAGATACGCAGTATTTT.

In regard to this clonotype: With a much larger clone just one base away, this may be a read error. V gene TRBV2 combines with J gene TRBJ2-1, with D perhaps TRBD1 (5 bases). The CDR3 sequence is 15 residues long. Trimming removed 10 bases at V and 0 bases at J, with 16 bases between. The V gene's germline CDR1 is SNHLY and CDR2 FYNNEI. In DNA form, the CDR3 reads TGTGCCAATACTGACAGCCGTAACTCCTACAATGAGCAGTTCTTC. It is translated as CANTDSRNSYNEQFF.

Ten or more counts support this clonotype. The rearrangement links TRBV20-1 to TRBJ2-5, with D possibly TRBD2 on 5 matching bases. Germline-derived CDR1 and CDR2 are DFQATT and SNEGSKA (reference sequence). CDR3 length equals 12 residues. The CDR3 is CSRGLGLAPQYF. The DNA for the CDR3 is TGCAGCCGCGGACTCGGACTCGCGCCCCAGTACTTC.

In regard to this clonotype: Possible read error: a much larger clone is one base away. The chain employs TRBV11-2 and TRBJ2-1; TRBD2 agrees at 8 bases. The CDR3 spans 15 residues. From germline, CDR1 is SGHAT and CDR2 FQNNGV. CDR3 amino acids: CANSLVAGTLNEQFF. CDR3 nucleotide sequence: TGTGCCAACAGCTTAGTAGCGGGAACTCTCAATGAGCAGTTCTTC.

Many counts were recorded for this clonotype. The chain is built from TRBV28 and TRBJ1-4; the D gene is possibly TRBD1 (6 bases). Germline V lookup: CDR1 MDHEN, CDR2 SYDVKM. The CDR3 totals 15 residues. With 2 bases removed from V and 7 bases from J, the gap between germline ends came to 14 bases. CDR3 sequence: CASSLRGAPVEKLFF. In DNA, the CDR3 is TGTGCCAGCAGTTTAAGGGGGGCGCCCGTTGAAAAACTGTTTTTT.

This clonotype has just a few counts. CDR3 sequence reads: CAIGSAGDSPLHF. The CDR3 DNA reads TGTGCCATCGGATCAGCTGGTGATTCACCCCTCCACTTT. V and J are TRBV10-3 and TRBJ1-6; no definite D call. Germline-derived CDR1 and CDR2 are ENHRY and SYGVKD. With 8 bases removed from V and 8 bases from J, the gap between germline ends came to 13 bases. The CDR3 is made up of 13 amino acids.